A selection of T cell receptor beta chains follows, all from one sample in a study of blood T cell repertoires in COVID-19. Assay: immunoSEQ multiplex PCR; the TCRdb copy retains only in-frame clones and omits some. Seen here are 93,000 or so clones, 89% observed once, and the top ten hold approximately 3.4%. Sequencing was done on a sample of peripheral blood. All receptors come from a woman aged 55 to 70 with acute or convalescent COVID-19. The CDR3 runs from the conserved cysteine through the conserved F or W. A D gene is named only where the DNA matches it firmly. Expanded clones are given a class, and other clones once, few, many or no size at all.

d_call clone_size j_call v_call cdr3_nt cdr3_aa
TRBD2 . TRBJ2-7 TRBV13 TGTGCCTCCAGCGAGACTAGCGGGAGTTCCTACGAGCAGTACTTC CASSETSGSSYEQYF
. . TRBJ1-5 TRBV19 TGTGCCAGTTGCACAGGGAATCAGCCCCAGCATTTT CASCTGNQPQHF
. . TRBJ2-1 TRBV4-1 TGCGCCAGCAGCCAAGGATGGGCCACGCTCTACAATGAGCAGTTCTTC CASSQGWATLYNEQFF
. . TRBJ1-2 TRBV15 TGTGCCACCAGCAGAGCGTCAGACAGTCCTTATGGCTACACCTTC CATSRASDSPYGYTF
. once TRBJ2-1 TRBV18 TGTGCCAGCTCACCAATCCCTTCGGGAATCCTCAACAATGAGCAGTTCTTC CASSPIPSGILNNEQFF
. . TRBJ2-3 TRBV15 TGTGCCACCAGCAGAGGGCGGGTCGGCACAGATACGCAGTATTTT CATSRGRVGTDTQYF
TRBD1 . TRBJ2-7 TRBV18 TGTGCCAGCTCACCGGTGCAGGGGGTGTACGAGCAGTACTTC CASSPVQGVYEQYF
TRBD2 . TRBJ2-7 TRBV6-1 TGTGCCAGCAGTGAAGCGCTTCGGATGGCGGGAGGGCAGTACTTC CASSEALRMAGGQYF
TRBD2 . TRBJ2-5 TRBV4-1 TGCGCCAGCAGCCCTAGCGGGAGAGAGACCCAGTACTTC CASSPSGRETQYF
TRBD1 few TRBJ1-2 TRBV28 TGTGCCAGCAACCGTCCGGGACAGGGTTTCTATGGCTACACCTTC CASNRPGQGFYGYTF
TRBD1 . TRBJ1-2 TRBV28 TGTGCCAGCAGTTCCGGACAGGGGTATGGCTACACCTTC CASSSGQGYGYTF
. once TRBJ2-1 TRBV3-1/TRBV3-2 TGTGCCAGCAGCCAAGGAGCGCAGAATGAGCAGTTCTTC CASSQGAQNEQFF
. . TRBJ1-1 TRBV6-1 TGTGCCAGCAGTGAAGGGACCGGGACAAGGTCTCTCTTT CASSEGTGTRSLF
. . TRBJ2-2 TRBV2 TGTGCCAGCAGTGAACAGGGGTTGAACACCGGGGAGCTGTTTTTT CASSEQGLNTGELFF
TRBD1 once TRBJ1-2 TRBV7-2 TGTGCCAGCAGCTCGGACAGGGATCAGGGCTACACCTTC CASSSDRDQGYTF
. . TRBJ1-1 TRBV3-1/TRBV3-2 TGTGCCAGCCAGGGGATGAACACTGAAGCTTTCTTT CASQGMNTEAFF
. . TRBJ1-1 TRBV15 TGTGCCACCAGAAGAGGCAGGGGCGCCACTGAAGCTTTCTTT CATRRGRGATEAFF
. . TRBJ1-5 TRBV19 TGTGCCAGTAGTCAGGGCAGGAATAGCAATCAGCCCCAGCATTTT CASSQGRNSNQPQHF
TRBD1 . TRBJ1-5 TRBV28 TGTGCCAGCAGGGAACAGGGGGCGTGGGGTCAGCCCCAGCATTTT CASREQGAWGQPQHF
. . TRBJ1-3 TRBV5-6 TGTGCCAGCAACCTCTTAACACAGAATCTCGGAAACACCATATATTTT CASNLLTQNLGNTIYF
. . TRBJ2-3 TRBV6-4 TGTGCCAGCAGTGCCCAGGGTGGGACGCAGTATTTT CASSAQGGTQYF
TRBD1 . TRBJ1-2 TRBV5-1 TGCGCCAGCAGCCCGGACAGGGCCGGCTACACCTTC CASSPDRAGYTF
TRBD1 few TRBJ1-1 TRBV5-1 TGCGCCAGCAGTTACGGACAGGGAGAAGCTTTCTTT CASSYGQGEAFF
. . TRBJ1-1 TRBV7-3 TGTGCCAGCAGCTTAACCGGGAACACTGAAGCTTTCTTT CASSLTGNTEAFF
. . TRBJ1-2 TRBV3-1/TRBV3-2 TGTGCCAGCAGCCTTAGTGGGGCAATGAATGGCTACACCTTC CASSLSGAMNGYTF
. . TRBJ2-2 TRBV29-1 TGCAGCGTCGGAAGAGGAGGGGGCCTTGGCGGGGAGCTGTTTTTT CSVGRGGGLGGELFF
. . TRBJ1-1 TRBV3-1/TRBV3-2 TGTGCCAGCAGCCAAGGGACAGTTTCTGAAGCTTTCTTT CASSQGTVSEAFF
. . TRBJ2-6 TRBV6-6 TGTGCCAGCACTTTCATTTCGGGGAGAGGGGCCAACGTCCTGACTTTC CASTFISGRGANVLTF
TRBD2 . TRBJ2-5 TRBV27 TGTGCCAGCAGTTTAAGACTAGCGGGAGATGCCGAGACCCAGTACTTC CASSLRLAGDAETQYF
. . TRBJ1-4 TRBV14 TGTGCCAGCAGCCAAGATCGGGCAGGATGGGGCGGAAAACTGTTTTTT CASSQDRAGWGGKLFF
TRBD1 . TRBJ1-4 TRBV29-1 TGCAGCGCTGCGACAGGGGCAACTAATGAAAAACTGTTTTTT CSAATGATNEKLFF
. . TRBJ1-2 TRBV18 TGTGCCAGCTCCCTCGCGGACTCGGGCTACACCTTC CASSLADSGYTF
. . TRBJ1-3 TRBV18 TGTGCCAGCTCACCACGTAACCCAGATTCTGGAAACACCATATATTTT CASSPRNPDSGNTIYF
TRBD1 . TRBJ1-1 TRBV2 TGTGCCAGCAAGCTGACAGGGCTGAACACTGAAGCTTTCTTT CASKLTGLNTEAFF
. . TRBJ2-1 TRBV7-9 TGTGCCAGCAGCTTGTCTGTGCGGGGCAATGAGCAGTTCTTC CASSLSVRGNEQFF
TRBD2 . TRBJ2-1 TRBV6-6 TGTGCCAGCAGCCGATGGGGACTAGCGGGAGTTCCCCGGGACGGTAATGAGCAGTTCTTC CASSRWGLAGVPRDGNEQFF
. few TRBJ1-1 TRBV11-2 TGTGCCAGCAGCGGTTACAGGGCTAAGAACACTGAAGCTTTCTTT CASSGYRAKNTEAFF
TRBD1 once TRBJ1-6 TRBV28 TGTGCCAGCAGAGGGGGCAGGGATTTTTTCAATTCACCCCTCCACTTT CASRGGRDFFNSPLHF
TRBD1 . TRBJ1-1 TRBV5-1 TGCGCCAGCAGCGTAGGACAGGGGGTGACTGAAGCTTTCTTT CASSVGQGVTEAFF
. few TRBJ1-5 TRBV6-6 TGTGCCAGCAGTTGGGCCTACGATCAGCCCCAGCATTTT CASSWAYDQPQHF
TRBD1 . TRBJ1-2 TRBV9 TGTGCCAGCAGCCGGGAACCCGGGACAGGGACTTTTTATGGCTACACCTTC CASSREPGTGTFYGYTF
. . TRBJ1-2 TRBV24-1 TGTGCCACCAGCAGTGACTCGAACTATGGCTACACCTTC CATSSDSNYGYTF
. . TRBJ1-5 TRBV6-5 TGTGCCAGTCGGTCGGGGGGGAGCAGCAATCAGCCCCAGCATTTT CASRSGGSSNQPQHF
. . TRBJ2-3 TRBV24-1 TGTGCCACCAGTGATCCAAACGGGGGAGGTAGCACAGATACGCAGTATTTT CATSDPNGGGSTDTQYF
. . TRBJ2-7 TRBV5-4 TGTGCCAGCAGCTTGGCAGGGTTGAGGAGTCGCGAGCAGTACTTC CASSLAGLRSREQYF
TRBD1 . TRBJ2-3 TRBV27 TGTGCCAGCAGTTCCCCCGGGACAGCCAGCACAGATACGCAGTATTTT CASSSPGTASTDTQYF
. . TRBJ1-1 TRBV19 TGTGCCAGTAGTACAGGGGCAGGTGGGAGGGGGTTTTTTAACACTGAAGCTTTCTTT CASSTGAGGRGFFNTEAFF
TRBD1 . TRBJ1-1 TRBV19 TGTGCCAGTAGCCTACCCAGGGGGCTAAGCACTGAAGCTTTCTTT CASSLPRGLSTEAFF
TRBD1 . TRBJ1-1 TRBV3-1/TRBV3-2 TGTGCCAGCAGCCAAGGAGGGGGCGGCCGCTTTGGAGCTTTCTTT CASSQGGGGRFGAFF
. few TRBJ1-6 TRBV30 TGTGCCTGGACGCCGGGGTCCTATAATTCACCCCTCCACTTT CAWTPGSYNSPLHF